This T cell receptor (beta chain) was sequenced during a study of CD8+CD57+ T cells in acquired aplastic anemia. V lost 4 bases to trimming and J lost 5 bases, with 13 bases between them. Germline V gene sequence: CDR1 SGHNT, CDR2 YYREEE (reference sequence). CDR3 length: 14 residues. This clonotype was detected ten times or more. Only patients with CD8+CD57+ cell expansion on flow cytometry were chosen for sequencing. Severe acquired aplastic anemia was diagnosed in all patients. Genomic DNA, the template, was used for profiling of the TCR beta VDJ and CDR3. TCRdb passed the reads through MiXCR, listing each CDR3 protein once. This table holds 250,000 or so distinct CDR3 sequences, around half found once.

Sequencing was done on a sample of sorted CD4+, CD8+, or CD8+CD57+ T cells (not recorded which) from PBMCs. This chain connects TRBV5-4 to TRBJ2-1; D may be TRBD1 (5 bases). The receptor's source is a human donor with aplastic anemia. The CDR3 DNA reads as TGTGCCAGCAGCAAGACCAGGGCAGACAATGAGCAGTTCTTC. Protein: CASSKTRADNEQFF.